This T cell receptor beta chain was sequenced for a study of CD8+ T cells in alopecia areata. Specified treatment: oral pan-JAK inhibitor, 5-10 mg twice daily. This clone turned up a few times. It was cDNA, reverse transcribed from extracted RNA, that served as the sequencing template. Sequencing was performed with immunoSEQ multiplex PCR; in TCRdb, only in-frame clones are kept and a portion is missing. The data contain 65,000 to 75,000 clones, about 30% of them singletons. The CDR3 extends over 11 amino acids. Trimming stripped 2 bases from V and 7 bases from J, with 6 bases between. The germline CDR1 and CDR2 sequences are MNHEY and SMNVEV (reference sequence).

The sample was CD8+ T cells sorted from blood, taken at week 4, from a patient treated with tofacitinib. The rearrangement joins TRBV27 to TRBJ2-7; possibly TRBD2 for D (5 bases). This clonotype originated in a human donor with alopecia areata. The CDR3 nucleotides read TGTGCCAGCAGTTTACGGGGAGAGCAGTACTTC. This codes for CASSLRGEQYF.